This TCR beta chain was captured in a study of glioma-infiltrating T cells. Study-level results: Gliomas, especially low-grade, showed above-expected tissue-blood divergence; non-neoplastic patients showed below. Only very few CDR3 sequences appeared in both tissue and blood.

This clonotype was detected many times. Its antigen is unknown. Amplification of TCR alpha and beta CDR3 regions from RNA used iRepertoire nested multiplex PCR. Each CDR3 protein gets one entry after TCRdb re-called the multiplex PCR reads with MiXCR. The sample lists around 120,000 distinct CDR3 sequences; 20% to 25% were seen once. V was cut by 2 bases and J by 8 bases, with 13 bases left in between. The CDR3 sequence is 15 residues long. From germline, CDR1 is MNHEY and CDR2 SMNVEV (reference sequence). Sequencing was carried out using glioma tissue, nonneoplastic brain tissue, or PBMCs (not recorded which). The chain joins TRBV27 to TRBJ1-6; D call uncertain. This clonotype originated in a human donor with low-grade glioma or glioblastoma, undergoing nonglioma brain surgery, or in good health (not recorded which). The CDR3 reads CASSLVPPRYSPLHF. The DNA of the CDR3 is TGTGCCAGCAGTTTAGTGCCGCCCAGGTATTCACCCCTCCACTTT.